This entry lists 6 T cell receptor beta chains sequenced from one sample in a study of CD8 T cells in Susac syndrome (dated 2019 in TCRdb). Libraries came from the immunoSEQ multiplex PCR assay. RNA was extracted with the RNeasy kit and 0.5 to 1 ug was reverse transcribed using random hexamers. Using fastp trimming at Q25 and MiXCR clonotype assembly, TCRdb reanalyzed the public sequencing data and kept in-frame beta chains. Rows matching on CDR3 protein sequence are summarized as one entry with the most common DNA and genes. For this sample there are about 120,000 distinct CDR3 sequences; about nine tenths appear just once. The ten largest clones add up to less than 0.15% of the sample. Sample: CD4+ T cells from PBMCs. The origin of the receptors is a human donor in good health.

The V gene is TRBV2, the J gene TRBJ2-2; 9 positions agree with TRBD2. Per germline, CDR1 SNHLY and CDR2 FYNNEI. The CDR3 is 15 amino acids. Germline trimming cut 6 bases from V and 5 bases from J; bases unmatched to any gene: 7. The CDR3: CASSPAGGRTGELFF. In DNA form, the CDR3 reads TGTGCCAGCAGCCCAGCGGGGGGTAGAACCGGGGAGCTGTTTTTT.

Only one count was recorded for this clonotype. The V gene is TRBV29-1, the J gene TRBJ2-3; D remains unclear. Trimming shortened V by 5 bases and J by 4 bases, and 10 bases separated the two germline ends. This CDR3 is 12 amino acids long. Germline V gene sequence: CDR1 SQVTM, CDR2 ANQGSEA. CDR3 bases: TGCAGCGTTCTCCTGCAGTCAGATACGCAGTATTTT. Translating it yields CSVLLQSDTQYF.

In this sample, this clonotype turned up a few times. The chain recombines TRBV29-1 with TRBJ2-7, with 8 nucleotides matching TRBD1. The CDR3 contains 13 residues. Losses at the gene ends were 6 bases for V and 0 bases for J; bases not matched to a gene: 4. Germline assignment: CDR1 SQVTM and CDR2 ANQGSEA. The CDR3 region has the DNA TGCAGCGTCCGGGACAGGAGCTCCTACGAGCAGTACTTC. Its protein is CSVRDRSSYEQYF.

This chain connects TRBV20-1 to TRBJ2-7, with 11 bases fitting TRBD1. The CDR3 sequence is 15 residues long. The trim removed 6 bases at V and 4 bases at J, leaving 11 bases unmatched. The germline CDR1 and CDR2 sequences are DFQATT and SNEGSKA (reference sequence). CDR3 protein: CSARSRDRGKYEQYF. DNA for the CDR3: TGCAGTGCCCGTTCCCGGGACAGGGGGAAATACGAGCAGTACTTC.

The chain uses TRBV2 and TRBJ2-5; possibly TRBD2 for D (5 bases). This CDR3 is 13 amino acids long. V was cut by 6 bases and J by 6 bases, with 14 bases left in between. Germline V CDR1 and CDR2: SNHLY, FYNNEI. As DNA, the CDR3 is TGTGCCAGCAGCGCCGAGGGAACCCAGACCCAGTACTTC. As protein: CASSAEGTQTQYF.

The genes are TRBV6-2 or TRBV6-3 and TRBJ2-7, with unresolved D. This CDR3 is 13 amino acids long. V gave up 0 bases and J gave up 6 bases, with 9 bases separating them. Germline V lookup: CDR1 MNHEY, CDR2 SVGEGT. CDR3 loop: CASSYSGRLEQYF. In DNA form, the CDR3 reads TGTGCCAGCAGTTACTCTGGCAGACTCGAGCAGTACTTC.